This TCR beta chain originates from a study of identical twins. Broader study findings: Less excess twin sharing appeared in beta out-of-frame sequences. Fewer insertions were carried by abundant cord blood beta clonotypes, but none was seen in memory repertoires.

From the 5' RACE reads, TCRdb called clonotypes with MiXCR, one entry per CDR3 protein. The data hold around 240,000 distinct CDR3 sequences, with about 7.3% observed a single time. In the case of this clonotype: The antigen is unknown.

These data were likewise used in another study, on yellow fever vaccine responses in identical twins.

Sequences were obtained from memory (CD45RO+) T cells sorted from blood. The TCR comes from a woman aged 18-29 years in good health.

CDR3 coding DNA: TGTGCCAGCAGCCCCCTTAGCTCCGGAGGACCCTACGAGCAGTACTTC. Protein product: CASSPLSSGGPYEQYF. This chain links TRBV14 with TRBJ2-7; D possibly corresponds to TRBD2 (5 bases). V lost 4 bases to trimming and J lost 2 bases, with 18 bases between them. Per the germline V gene, CDR1 is SGHDN and CDR2 is FVKESK. The CDR3 contains 16 residues. Full variable domain (rest looked up from reference TRBV14 and TRBJ2-7): EAGVTQFPSHSVIEKGQTVTLRCDPISGHDNLYWYRRVMGKEIKFLLHFVKESKQDESGMPNNRFLAERTGGTYSTLKVQPAELEDSGVYFCASSPLSSGGPYEQYFGPGTRLTVT.